These T cell receptor beta chains were read from a single sample in a study of blood T cell repertoires in COVID-19. The data were produced by immunoSEQ multiplex PCR, yet TCRdb's version contains in-frame clones alone and is incomplete. The data show roughly 34,000 clones, roughly nine tenths seen once. The sequenced material came from peripheral blood. These receptors were collected from a human donor with active COVID-19. The donor label of this sample is uncertain. CDR3s include the opening cysteine and the closing phenylalanine or tryptophan. The D gene is left open where the match is weak. Size values are once, few and many counts, or a class for expanded clones, and some rows have none.

>TRBD2|TRBJ2-1|TRBV7-9|NA
TGTGCCAGCAGCCCTGGGACTAGCGGGGCCTGGGGACAGTTCTTC
CASSPGTSGAWGQFF
>NA|TRBJ1-1|TRBV9|once
TGTGCCAGCAGCGTAGGGGGCAGGATGAACACTGAAGCTTTCTTT
CASSVGGRMNTEAFF
>TRBD1|TRBJ2-7|TRBV5-5|NA
TGTGCCAGCAGCTTGGAACAGGGGAGCTCCTACGAGCAGTACTTC
CASSLEQGSSYEQYF
>TRBD2|TRBJ2-7|TRBV18|NA
TGTGCCAGCTCACCGGGAGGGCCGGGATACGAGCAGTACTTC
CASSPGGPGYEQYF
>TRBD2|TRBJ2-1|TRBV5-4|NA
TGTGCCAGCAGGGAGGGACTAGCCCTCTACAATGAGCAGTTCTTC
CASREGLALYNEQFF
>NA|TRBJ2-5|TRBV9|once
TGTGCCAGCAGCGTAGGCGGGAAAGAGACCCAGTACTTC
CASSVGGKETQYF
>NA|TRBJ2-1|TRBV5-4|NA
TGTGCCAGCAGCTTGTTTTTGGCCCCATACAATGAGCAGTTCTTC
CASSLFLAPYNEQFF
>NA|TRBJ1-5|TRBV2|few
TGTGCCAGCACCAGGGAGGATAGCAATCAGCCCCAGCATTTT
CASTREDSNQPQHF
>NA|TRBJ2-7|TRBV30|NA
TGTGCCTGGGCAGCAGGGGCCGAGCAGTACTTC
CAWAAGAEQYF
>TRBD2|TRBJ2-3|TRBV7-2|NA
TGTGCCAGCAGCTTAATAAGCGGGAGCCCCGGAGCAGATACGCAGTATTTT
CASSLISGSPGADTQYF
>NA|TRBJ2-1|TRBV6-5|NA
TGTGCCAGCAGTTACGACAGAGACAATGAGCAGTTCTTC
CASSYDRDNEQFF
>NA|TRBJ2-2|TRBV5-4|NA
TGTGCCAGCAGCTTGGCCCTTACTAGTTTGGCCGGGGAGCTGTTTTTT
CASSLALTSLAGELFF
>TRBD1|TRBJ1-4|TRBV12-5|NA
TGTGCTAGTGGCTACCGAACACAGGGGGCGTTTTGGGAAAAACTGTTTTTT
CASGYRTQGAFWEKLFF
>NA|TRBJ1-1|TRBV2|NA
TGTGCCAGCAGCGCACGGTACACTGAAGCTTTCTTT
CASSARYTEAFF
>NA|TRBJ2-5|TRBV19|NA
TGTGCCAGTAGTGGCGGGCGAAGCGTCCAAGAGACCCAGTACTTC
CASSGGRSVQETQYF
>NA|TRBJ2-3|TRBV5-1|NA
TGCGCCAGCAGCTTGGATCAGGGAAGGGATACGCAGTATTTT
CASSLDQGRDTQYF
>NA|TRBJ2-7|TRBV7-8|NA
TGTGCCAGCAGCTTTGGGGCAGGGCGGTGGTCCGAGCAGTACTTC
CASSFGAGRWSEQYF
>NA|TRBJ2-3|TRBV28|NA
TGTGCCAGCAGCCCGTTATCTAGCACAGATACGCAGTATTTT
CASSPLSSTDTQYF
>TRBD2|TRBJ2-1|TRBV27|NA
TGTGCCAGCAGTTTAAGCGGGGGATTCGTTGAGCAGTTCTTC
CASSLSGGFVEQFF
>TRBD1|TRBJ1-6|TRBV5-8|NA
TGTGCCAGCAGCCCGCGACAGGGGAGTTATAATTCACCCCTCCACTTT
CASSPRQGSYNSPLHF
>NA|TRBJ2-7|TRBV6-1|NA
TGTGCCAGCAGTGAGGTGTTGGGGAGCCCACGCGAGCAGTACTTC
CASSEVLGSPREQYF
>TRBD2|TRBJ2-3|TRBV6-5|NA
TGTGCCAGCAGTTACGGGCGGGGGGGCGGCACAGATACGCAGTATTTT
CASSYGRGGGTDTQYF
>NA|TRBJ2-3|TRBV27|NA
TGTGCCAGCAGTTTAGATGGGGGCGGGGGTCGCACAGATACGCAGTATTTT
CASSLDGGGGRTDTQYF
>TRBD2|TRBJ2-1|TRBV6-2/TRBV6-3|NA
TGTGCCAGCAGTTATAAGCGGGACTACTACAATGAGCAGTTCTTC
CASSYKRDYYNEQFF
>NA|TRBJ1-4|TRBV3-1/TRBV3-2|NA
TGTGCCAGCAGTTACCCAGGGGATAATGAAAAACTGTTTTTT
CASSYPGDNEKLFF
>TRBD2|TRBJ2-3|TRBV3-1/TRBV3-2|NA
TGTGCCAGCAGCCAAGATGTGAGCGGGGGGGCGGGAGATACGCAGTATTTT
CASSQDVSGGAGDTQYF
>TRBD1|TRBJ1-4|TRBV6-5|NA
TGTGCCAGCAGTCCTCAGGGGGCGGCGGGTGAAAAACTGTTTTTT
CASSPQGAAGEKLFF
>TRBD1|TRBJ2-7|TRBV27|NA
TGTGCCAGCAGTTTCCTCCGGGACAGGGGGACCTACGAGCAGTACTTC
CASSFLRDRGTYEQYF
>TRBD2|TRBJ2-1|TRBV9|NA
TGTGCCAGCAGCGTAGCGACTAGCGGGGGGGCCGAGAATGAGCAGTTCTTC
CASSVATSGGAENEQFF
>NA|TRBJ1-4|TRBV10-3|once
TGTGCCATCTGCCGGGACAAAAATGAAAAACTGTTTTTT
CAICRDKNEKLFF
>TRBD1|TRBJ2-7|TRBV6-5|few
TGTGCCAGCAGAGCCGGACAGGGGAGCTCCTACGAGCAGTACTTC
CASRAGQGSSYEQYF
>TRBD1|TRBJ2-7|TRBV5-5|NA
TGTGCCAGCAGCGGGGACAGGGGGTGGGAGCAGTACTTC
CASSGDRGWEQYF
>NA|TRBJ2-6|TRBV4-1|NA
TGCGCCAGCAGCCAAGCGGACGGCCGAGGGGGGGCCAACGTCCTGACTTTC
CASSQADGRGGANVLTF
>TRBD1|TRBJ2-2|TRBV7-6|NA
TGTGCCAGCAGCCTCGGGACAGGGGTAACGGGGGAGCTGTTTTTT
CASSLGTGVTGELFF
>NA|TRBJ2-7|TRBV6-5|NA
TGTGCCAGCAGTTACGGTCGGGGATCCTACGAGCAGTACTTC
CASSYGRGSYEQYF
>TRBD2|TRBJ2-3|TRBV7-9|NA
TGTGCCAGCAGCCCCTTGGCGGGGGGGAGCACAGATACGCAGTATTTT
CASSPLAGGSTDTQYF
>TRBD2|TRBJ2-1|TRBV4-2|NA
TGTGCCAGCAGCCGACGGACTAGCGGGGGTCAGTACAATGAGCAGTTCTTC
CASSRRTSGGQYNEQFF
>NA|TRBJ2-7|TRBV3-1/TRBV3-2|NA
TGTGCCTCTGAGACTACCTCCTACGAGCAGTACTTC
CASETTSYEQYF
>TRBD2|TRBJ2-3|TRBV27|once
TGTGCCAGCAGTAACCTTAACGGGGGGGCAAAAGATACGCAGTATTTT
CASSNLNGGAKDTQYF
>NA|TRBJ1-2|TRBV18|once
TGTGCCAGCTCACCGATTCCCCTACAGGGTTCGAACTATGGCTACACCTTC
CASSPIPLQGSNYGYTF
>TRBD1|TRBJ2-6|TRBV4-1|NA
TGCGCCAGCAGCCAAGACTCGGGACAGGGGGCTTTGGGGGCCAACGTCCTGACTTTC
CASSQDSGQGALGANVLTF
>NA|TRBJ2-5|TRBV7-6|NA
TGTGCCAGCAGCCCCCGTCTTAACAAACAAGAGACCCAGTACTTC
CASSPRLNKQETQYF
>TRBD2|TRBJ2-5|TRBV19|once
TGTGCCAGTAGCCGACTAGCGGGAGTGGGGGAGACCCAGTACTTC
CASSRLAGVGETQYF
>NA|TRBJ2-7|TRBV19|NA
TGTGCCAGTAGCCCCACCTTGACAGTCTACGAGCAGTACTTC
CASSPTLTVYEQYF
>TRBD2|TRBJ2-5|TRBV9|NA
TGTGCCAGCAGCGTAGACCTAGCGGGAGGGGGGGAGACCCAGTACTTC
CASSVDLAGGGETQYF
>NA|TRBJ1-3|TRBV13|NA
TGTGCCAGCAGCTTACGGGGTTCTGGAAACACCATATATTTT
CASSLRGSGNTIYF